The source of this TCR beta chain is a study of cytomegalovirus exposure and HLA in healthy donors (dated by TCRdb to the late 2010s). For the wider study: According to an earlier analysis of a few hundred of the donors, roughly 180 million T cells yielded 117 million unique TCR beta sequences and 250 to 350 Gb of sequence data. Approximately 310 gigabases of sequencing data and 70 million to 100 million unique TCR sequences were included in an early release covering roughly 700 HLA-typed donors. The genetic ancestry cluster associated with self-reported Caucasian donors included 65% to 90% of the 398 genotyped donors. The study aimed to test whether cataloging public T cell receptors could reveal signatures of past pathogen exposure. The study used immunosequencing to profile the T cell repertoires of 666 subjects and linked those repertoires to cytomegalovirus serostatus. Along with the approximately 700-subject first cohort, a separate validation cohort of over 90 different subjects was used. To predict cytomegalovirus infection status, the study combined high-throughput TCR immunosequencing, statistical association of individual TCRs with disease status, and machine learning. In a later analysis, previously published TCR beta repertoires from several hundred donors were re-analyzed and high-resolution HLA genotyping was added so that TCR occurrence patterns could be studied. The later analysis used no new phenotypic data to find candidate immune exposures, relying instead on TCR beta sequences and their occurrence across donors. In an earlier analysis of 550 to 700 of the donors, high-throughput TCR beta sequencing was used to judge whether each TCR beta V gene segment behaved as functional or pseudogenic. Donor age, sex, ethnicity and CMV serostatus were compiled alongside the repertoire data. Genome-wide SNP genotypes for about three fifths of the roughly 670 donors were used in a later genetic analysis, which treated that subset as a discovery cohort. Every discovery cohort repertoire had been produced on one sequencing platform. Both class I and class II loci were covered by HLA typing, at four-digit resolution. The number of typed donors differed by locus: roughly 629-640 for A, B, C, DRB1 and DQB1; 500 to 550 for DQA1; approximately 600 for DPA1; and about 470 for DPB1. Five DR-DQ haplotypes were treated as single units for association and clustering because of strong linkage in the cohort. Among several hundred genotyped donors of the cohort, an average of about 240,000 unique TCR beta nucleotide sequences was sequenced per donor, of which approximately 18% were non-productive.

The library came from the immunoSEQ multiplex PCR assay. A mixture of 60 forward primers for TCR Vbeta segments and 13 reverse primers for TCR Jbeta segments was used in the multiplex PCR. The CDR3 region of rearranged TCR beta genes was amplified from genomic DNA with a multiplex PCR assay. On the Illumina HiSeq System, the amplified TCR beta libraries were sequenced as 87-base-pair reads. Per the original workflow: In a later analysis, tens of millions of unique TCR beta chains were counted across the approximately 640 repertoires, and roughly 11 million of these chains were shared by at least two donors. Raw reads were error-corrected and collapsed into unique sequences with a nearest-neighbor algorithm that merged closely related sequences to remove PCR and sequencing errors. Alignment of CDR3 sequences to IMGT reference sequences was used to assign V, D and J gene segments. For a sequence to be retained, at least a six-nucleotide match to both a V gene segment and a J gene segment was required. Rearrangements were called productive when the CDR3 lacked stop codons and stayed in frame with V and J; all others were non-productive. CDR3 was defined by IMGT convention, running from the second conserved V-encoded cysteine to the conserved J-encoded phenylalanine. The earlier analysis of about 570 of the donors excluded any sequence lacking an unambiguous match to a single V gene segment. An earlier analysis of almost 600 of the donors classified V segments as functional when productive rearrangements were above 56.7% and as segregating when the standard deviation between donors was above 5%. A statistical classification framework was built to diagnose cytomegalovirus status from the catalog of TCR beta chain sequences. In a later analysis, V and J genes were assigned by comparing TCR nucleotide sequences against IMGT/GENE-DB human TR gene sequences. The TCRdist pipeline was used in a later analysis to assign CDR3 sequences and most-parsimonious VDJ recombination scenarios. A later analysis defined each TCR beta chain by its CDR3 amino acid sequence plus V-gene family, and excluded reads lacking a unique V-gene family. A later analysis removed roughly 590 highly shared, low-generation-probability nucleotide sequences to deal with suspected cross-contamination and a sequencing artifact. A later analysis calculated a clonal expansion index for each public chain from normalized within-repertoire ranks of inferred template counts. In a later analysis, generation probabilities were computed using a VDJ recombination model fitted to out-of-frame rearrangements, and the results were checked against IGoR. A later analysis scored TCR-TCR, TCR-HLA and TCR-CMV co-occurrence with hypergeometric tests, applying a repertoire-size bias correction to TCR pairs. False discovery rates were estimated in a later analysis by permuting HLA or CMV assignments 20 times. In a later analysis, co-occurring TCRs were grouped with DBSCAN, and TCRdist sequence similarity was added when clustering was performed within HLA-allele-positive subsets. Repertoires with fewer than 30,000 or more than 120,000 public chains, plus five repertoires with anomalous nucleotide sharing, were excluded from co-occurrence clustering. The table was pulled from immuneACCESS by TCRdb, which kept in-frame rearrangements only. Such tables lose some clones; where checked, under half of the loss comes from unresolved V genes, and the rest has no known cause. V and J calls and clone size follow that table, whereas D and trimming were derived from the DNA. The sample table on file contains 130,000 to 150,000 clones. Jointly, the top ten make up approximately 1% of the sample.

The cohort was made up of 500 to 850 healthy bone marrow donors. At the time of sampling, all cohort members were nominally healthy, though unrecorded immune exposures were likely present. The donor was CMV seronegative and belonged to the group of more than 300 seronegative cohort members. A peripheral blood sample was collected from each donor, and TCR beta sequencing was performed on peripheral blood mononuclear cells. The Qiagen DNeasy Blood Extraction Kit was used to extract genomic DNA from the blood cell samples. The germline V end is reduced by 2 bases and the J end by 1 base; junction bases left unmatched: 2. CDR3 length: 14 amino acids, cysteine to phenylalanine. Only the CDR3 DNA stays, 42 bases, in frame from base 1. CDR1 KGHSH and CDR2 LQKENI were looked up in the germline V gene. Points the paper makes about the study in general: The classifier was reported to diagnose cytomegalovirus status with high specificity and sensitivity in both the original and validation cohorts. In a later genetic analysis, a missense DCLRE1C variant was associated with V-gene and J-gene trimming of TCR beta chains, and the association was replicated in an independent cohort. An earlier analysis of approximately 600 of the donors showed that most TCR beta V segments appeared in productive rearrangements either about 90% or about 30% of the time, which broadly matched IMGT annotations. According to a later analysis, TCR association rates differed among HLA loci, with DRB1 alleles showing the most associated TCRs and HLA-C alleles showing the fewest. A later analysis found that most CMV-associated TCR beta chains appeared HLA-restricted, with HLA associations seemingly driven largely by CMV exposure. A later analysis associated 16,951 TCR beta sequences with specific HLA alleles at a false discovery rate of 0.05. Strong co-occurrence of HLA alleles, especially DR and DQ, made assigning TCR associations to individual alleles difficult. According to a later analysis, parvovirus B19, influenza, CMV and Epstein-Barr virus appeared linked to several top co-occurrence clusters. The only immune exposure information available for the cohort was CMV serostatus. Three of the identified cytomegalovirus-associated TCR beta chains were confirmed in vitro to be specific for cytomegalovirus antigens. Some IMGT-functional V segments, including TRBV6-2 and TRBV6-3, could not be distinguished by the 87-base-pair reads and were therefore excluded. In a later genetic analysis, fewer N-insertions in productive TCRs were reported among donors in an Asian-associated ancestry cluster than the roughly 700-donor mean. A later analysis found that HLA-associated TCR beta chains were more clonally expanded and had lower generation probabilities than equally common non-associated chains. This cohort had only TCR beta chains sequenced, and the lack of alpha or paired-chain data limited which features could be detected. A total of 164 TCR beta chains were listed by the study as associated with cytomegalovirus. The earlier analysis of 450 to 700 of the donors excluded roughly 17 rarely observed V segments, including chromosome 9 orphons, because counts were too low. The authors suggested that the approach could potentially be extended to other disease states and immunological phenotypes. Correlated functional status among segregating V segments might reflect linkage disequilibrium, but an unknown experimental factor could not be ruled out. Sequencing depth was assumed to be roughly uniform across donors in the presence/absence analyses, though that assumption may not hold. A further reported finding was that TCR beta sequences accurately predicted the HLA-A and HLA-B alleles for most subjects in the first cohort. A cluster of highly shared sequence variants was judged likely to represent a technical artifact of the sequencing pipeline. Because HLA typing was unavailable for some donors at each locus, only the typed subset was used in association tests. Most TCR sequences were observed very rarely across donors, whereas some public TCRs were present in many individuals.

Details on this clone: Its antigen target is currently unknown.

The chain is made from TRBV18 and TRBJ2-7; TRBD1 fits 7 bases in the junction. The receptor's source is a male donor in good health and CMV-seronegative. The sample comprised PBMCs. The CDR3 loop reads CASSPTGVSYEQYF. The sequenced DNA: TGTGCCAGCTCACCAACAGGGGTTTCCTACGAGCAGTACTTC. Outside the CDR3, residues come from the reference TRBV18 and TRBJ2-7 proteins, so the full variable domain is: NAGVMQNPRHLVRRRGQEARLRCSPMKGHSHVYWYRQLPEEGLKFMVYLQKENIIDESGMPKERFSAEFPKEGPSILRIQQVVRGDSAAYFCASSPTGVSYEQYFGPGTRLTVT.